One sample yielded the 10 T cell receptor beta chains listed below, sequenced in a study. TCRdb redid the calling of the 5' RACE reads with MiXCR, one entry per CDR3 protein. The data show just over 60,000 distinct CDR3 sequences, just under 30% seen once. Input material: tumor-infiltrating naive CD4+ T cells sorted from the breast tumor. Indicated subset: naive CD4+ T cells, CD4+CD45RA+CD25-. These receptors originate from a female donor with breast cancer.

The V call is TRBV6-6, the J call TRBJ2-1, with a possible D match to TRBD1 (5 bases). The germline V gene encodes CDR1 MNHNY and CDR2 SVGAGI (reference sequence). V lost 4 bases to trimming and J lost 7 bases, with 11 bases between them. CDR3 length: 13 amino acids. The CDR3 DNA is TGTGCCAGCAGTTGGGGCGGATGGAATGAGCAGTTCTTC. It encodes CASSWGGWNEQFF.

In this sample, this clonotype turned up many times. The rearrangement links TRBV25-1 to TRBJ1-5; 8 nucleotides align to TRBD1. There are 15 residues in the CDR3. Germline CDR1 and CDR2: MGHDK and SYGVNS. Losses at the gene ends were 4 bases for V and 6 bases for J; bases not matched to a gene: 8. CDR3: CASSAAATGAQPQHF. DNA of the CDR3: TGTGCCAGCAGTGCTGCGGCGACAGGGGCTCAGCCCCAGCATTTT.

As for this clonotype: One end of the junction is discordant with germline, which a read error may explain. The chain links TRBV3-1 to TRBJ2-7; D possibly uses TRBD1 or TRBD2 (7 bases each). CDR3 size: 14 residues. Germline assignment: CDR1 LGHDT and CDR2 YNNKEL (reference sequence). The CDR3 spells CTSSLTGRAYEQYF. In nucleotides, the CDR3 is TGTACCAGCAGCCTGACAGGGAGGGCCTACGAGCAGTACTTC.

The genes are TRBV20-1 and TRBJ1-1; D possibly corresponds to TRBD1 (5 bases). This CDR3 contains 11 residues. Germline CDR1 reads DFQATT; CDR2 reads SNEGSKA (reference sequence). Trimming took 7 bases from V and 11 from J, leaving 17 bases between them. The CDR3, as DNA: TGCAGTGTTTCGACAGCCCGTGAGGCTTTCTTT. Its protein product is CSVSTAREAFF.

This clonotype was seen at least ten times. The CDR3 nucleotides read TGTGCCAGCAGCGTAGGACTAGCGGGAGCCCGCGAGCAGTACTTC. Amino acid sequence: CASSVGLAGAREQYF. The chain recombines TRBV9 with TRBJ2-7, with TRBD2 identical over 12 bases. The CDR3 extends over 15 amino acids. Germline V gives CDR1 SGDLS, CDR2 YYNGEE. V dropped 0 bases and J dropped 6; count of bases not matched to a gene: 4.

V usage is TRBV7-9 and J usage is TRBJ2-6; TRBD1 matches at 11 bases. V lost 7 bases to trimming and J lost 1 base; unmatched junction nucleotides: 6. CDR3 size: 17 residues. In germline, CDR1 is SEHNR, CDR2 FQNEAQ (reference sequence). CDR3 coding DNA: TGTGCCAGCACCCAGGACAGGGGGCGTTCTGGGGCCAACGTCCTGACTTTC. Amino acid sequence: CASTQDRGRSGANVLTF.

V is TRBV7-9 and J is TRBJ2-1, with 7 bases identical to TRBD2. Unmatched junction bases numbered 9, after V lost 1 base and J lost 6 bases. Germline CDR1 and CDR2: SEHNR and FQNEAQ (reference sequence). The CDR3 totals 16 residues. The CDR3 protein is CASSLDPGGTFNEQFF. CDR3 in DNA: TGTGCCAGCAGCTTAGATCCGGGAGGAACCTTCAATGAGCAGTTCTTC.

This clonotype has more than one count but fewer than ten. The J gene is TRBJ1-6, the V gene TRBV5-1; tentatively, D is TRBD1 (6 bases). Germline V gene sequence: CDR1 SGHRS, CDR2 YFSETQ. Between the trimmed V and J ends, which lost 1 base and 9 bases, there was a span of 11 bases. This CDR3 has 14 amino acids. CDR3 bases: TGCGCCAGCAGCTTGAACAGGGATGGTTCACCCCTCCACTTT. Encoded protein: CASSLNRDGSPLHF.

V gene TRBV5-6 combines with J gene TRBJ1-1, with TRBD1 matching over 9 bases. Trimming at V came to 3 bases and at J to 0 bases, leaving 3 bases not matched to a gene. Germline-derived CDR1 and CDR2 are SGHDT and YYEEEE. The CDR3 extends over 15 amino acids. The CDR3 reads CASSWRDRVNTEAFF. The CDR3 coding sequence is TGTGCCAGCAGCTGGAGGGACAGGGTGAACACTGAAGCTTTCTTT. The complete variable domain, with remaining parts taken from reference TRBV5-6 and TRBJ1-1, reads DAGVTQSPTHLIKTRGQQVTLRCSPKSGHDTVSWYQQALGQGPQFIFQYYEEEERQRGNFPDRFSGHQFPNYSSELNVNALLLGDSALYLCASSWRDRVNTEAFFGQGTRLTVV.

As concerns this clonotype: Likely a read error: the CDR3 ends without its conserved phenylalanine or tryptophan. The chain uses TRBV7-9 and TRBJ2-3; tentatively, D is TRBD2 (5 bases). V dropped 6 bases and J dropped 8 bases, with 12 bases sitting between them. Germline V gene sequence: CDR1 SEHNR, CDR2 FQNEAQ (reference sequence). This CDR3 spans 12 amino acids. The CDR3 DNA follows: TGTGCCAGCAGTCTCCCCCGGGGTACGCAGTATTCT. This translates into CASSLPRGTQYS.